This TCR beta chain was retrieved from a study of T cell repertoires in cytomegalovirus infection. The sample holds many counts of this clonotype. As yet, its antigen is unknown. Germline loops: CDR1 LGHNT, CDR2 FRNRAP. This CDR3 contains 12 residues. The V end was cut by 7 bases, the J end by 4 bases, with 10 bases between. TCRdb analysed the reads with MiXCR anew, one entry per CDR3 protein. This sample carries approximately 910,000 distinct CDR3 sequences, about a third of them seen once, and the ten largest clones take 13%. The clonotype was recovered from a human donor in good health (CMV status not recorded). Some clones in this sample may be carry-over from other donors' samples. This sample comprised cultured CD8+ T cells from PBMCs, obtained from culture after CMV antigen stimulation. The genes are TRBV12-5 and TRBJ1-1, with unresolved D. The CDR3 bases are TGTGCTAGTGCCCTCTGGGGCACTGAAGCTTTCTTT. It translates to CASALWGTEAFF.